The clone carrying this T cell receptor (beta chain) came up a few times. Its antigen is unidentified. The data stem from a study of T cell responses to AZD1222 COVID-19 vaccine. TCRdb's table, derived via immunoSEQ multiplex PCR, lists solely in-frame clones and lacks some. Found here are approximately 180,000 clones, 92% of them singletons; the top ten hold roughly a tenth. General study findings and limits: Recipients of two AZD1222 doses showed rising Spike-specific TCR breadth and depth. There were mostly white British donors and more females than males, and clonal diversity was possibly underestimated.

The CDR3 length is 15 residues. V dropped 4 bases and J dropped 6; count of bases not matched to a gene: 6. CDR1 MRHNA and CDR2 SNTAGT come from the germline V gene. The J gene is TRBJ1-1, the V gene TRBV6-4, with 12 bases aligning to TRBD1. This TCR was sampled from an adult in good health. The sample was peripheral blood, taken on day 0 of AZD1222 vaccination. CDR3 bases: TGTGCCAGCAGTGCGGGGACAGGGGGCCTTGCTGAAGCTTTCTTT. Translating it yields CASSAGTGGLAEAFF.